A single sample gave rise to the 5 T cell receptor beta chains below, sequenced in a study of T cell changes during pregnancy in multiple sclerosis. Sequencing used immunoSEQ multiplex PCR; TCRdb keeps in-frame clones, though not all of them. The sample shows some 80,000 clones, over 85% of them seen only once. The material sequenced was CD4+ T cells from peripheral blood mononuclear cells, taken after pregnancy. The receptors were gathered from a female donor with multiple sclerosis, enrolled in a pregnancy study.

The chain employs TRBV11-2 and TRBJ2-7; TRBD2 might be the D (6 bases). The germline V gene encodes CDR1 SGHAT and CDR2 FQNNGV. CDR3 length: 15 amino acids. The V and J ends lost 1 base and 2 bases respectively, with 12 bases between them. CDR3 sequence (DNA): TGTGCCAGCAGCTTAGCGGGGACTGGAACCTACGAGCAGTACTTC. Its translation is CASSLAGTGTYEQYF.

V usage is TRBV28 and J usage is TRBJ2-7; 7 positions agree with TRBD1. Losses at the gene ends were 10 bases for V and 3 bases for J; bases not matched to a gene: 6. CDR1 is MDHEN and CDR2 is SYDVKM in the germline V gene. The CDR3 is 12 residues long. The CDR3 sequence: CATTGPYYEQYF. The CDR3 DNA sequence: TGTGCCACGACAGGGCCTTACTACGAGCAGTACTTC.

In this sample, this clone turned up once. The rearrangement links TRBV21-1 to TRBJ2-3; the table gives TRBD2 as D, unverified against the DNA. TRBV21-1 corresponds to a pseudogene. This CDR3 comprises 11 residues. Here the CDR3 DNA reads TGTGCCAGCAGCCCCGAGAATACGCAGTATTTT. This codes for CASSPENTQYF.

The chain combines TRBV7-2 with TRBJ2-1; D gene ambiguous. Trimming took 1 base from V and 4 from J, leaving 14 bases between them. From germline, CDR1 is SGHTA and CDR2 FQGNSA. There are 16 residues in the CDR3. The CDR3 DNA is TGTGCCAGCAGCTTAGTCGTATCGAGTGAGTACAATGAGCAGTTCTTC. It translates to CASSLVVSSEYNEQFF.

The chain is built from TRBV2 and TRBJ1-4, with unresolved D. Trimming stripped 3 bases from V and 0 bases from J, with 8 bases between. Germline CDR1 is SNHLY and CDR2 is FYNNEI. The CDR3 sequence is 15 residues long. CDR3 residues: CASSDPRTTNEKLFF. Written as DNA, the CDR3 is TGTGCCAGCAGTGACCCCAGGACAACTAATGAAAAACTGTTTTTT.